A selection of T cell receptor beta chains follows, all from one sample in a study of blood T cell repertoires in COVID-19. The repertoire was sequenced with immunoSEQ multiplex PCR; TCRdb's copy has only in-frame clones and lacks some. The repertoire consists of about 180,000 clones, with 89% occurring once and the leading ten covering approximately 2.1%. Sequenced: peripheral blood. The receptors come from a man aged 18 to 29 who had recovered from COVID-19. Both conserved end residues are part of each CDR3. The D gene is left open where the match is weak.

d_gene: .
v_gene: TRBV5-1
j_gene: TRBJ2-2
CDR3aa: CASGRGSTGELFF
CDR3nt: TGCGCCAGCGGCAGGGGTTCCACCGGGGAGCTGTTTTTT

d_gene: .
v_gene: TRBV19
j_gene: TRBJ1-2
CDR3aa: CASSILGGDYGYTF
CDR3nt: TGTGCCAGTAGTATCCTAGGAGGGGACTATGGCTACACCTTC

d_gene: .
v_gene: TRBV4-3
j_gene: TRBJ2-1
CDR3aa: CASSQVAGPYNEQFF
CDR3nt: TGCGCCAGCAGCCAAGTGGCAGGGCCCTACAATGAGCAGTTCTTC

d_gene: TRBD2
v_gene: TRBV6-2/TRBV6-3
j_gene: TRBJ2-3
CDR3aa: CASSYLTSGRASADTQYF
CDR3nt: TGTGCCAGCAGTTACCTGACTAGCGGGAGGGCCTCGGCAGATACGCAGTATTTT

d_gene: .
v_gene: TRBV11-2
j_gene: TRBJ2-1
CDR3aa: CASSLEIHDSEQFF
CDR3nt: TGTGCCAGCAGCTTAGAGATCCACGACAGTGAGCAGTTCTTC

d_gene: .
v_gene: TRBV7-9
j_gene: TRBJ2-7
CDR3aa: CASSLVGQAIFYSYEQYF
CDR3nt: TGTGCCAGCAGCCTCGTAGGCCAGGCAATTTTTTACTCCTACGAGCAGTACTTC

d_gene: .
v_gene: TRBV7-9
j_gene: TRBJ1-4
CDR3aa: CASRADRLLNEKLFF
CDR3nt: TGTGCCAGCAGAGCCGACAGACTCTTAAATGAAAAACTGTTTTTT

d_gene: .
v_gene: TRBV6-5
j_gene: TRBJ1-2
CDR3aa: CASRRAGVLNYGYTF
CDR3nt: TGTGCCAGCAGGCGAGCAGGGGTGCTTAACTATGGCTACACCTTC

d_gene: .
v_gene: TRBV4-3
j_gene: TRBJ2-1
CDR3aa: CASSQEWGDYEQFF
CDR3nt: TGCGCCAGCAGCCAAGAGTGGGGGGACTATGAGCAGTTCTTC

d_gene: .
v_gene: TRBV5-1
j_gene: TRBJ2-2
CDR3aa: CASSPRVANTGELFF
CDR3nt: TGCGCCAGCAGCCCCAGGGTAGCGAACACCGGGGAGCTGTTTTTT